This entry is about one T cell receptor (beta chain). Between the trimmed V and J ends, which lost 0 bases and 0 bases, there was a span of 6 bases. This CDR3 region has 14 residues. Germline assignment: CDR1 MNHEY and CDR2 SVGAGI. This entry comes from a study of blood T cell repertoires in COVID-19. Study details: Specimens from acute and convalescent COVID-19 originated in the United States, Italy and Spain. PBMCs, B-cell-depleted T cells, or T cells provided the cDNA or gDNA that made up the material.

Per the authors' pipeline: Amplification of reference gene primers was used by the study to estimate nucleated cell counts. Libraries were prepared by immunoSEQ multiplex PCR; TCRdb keeps only in-frame clonotypes and omits some of them. From that table come the V and J calls and clone size; the DNA was used to work out D and trimming. The table shows about 150,000 clones, with roughly nine tenths occurring only once. The TCR originated in a man aged 50-60 years with acute or convalescent COVID-19. This rearrangement joins TRBV6-5 to TRBJ2-7; D uncertain. Input material: peripheral blood. The CDR3 protein is CASSYSLDSYEQYF. The CDR3 nucleotides read TGTGCCAGCAGTTACTCACTCGACTCCTACGAGCAGTACTTC.